The 22 T cell receptor beta chains listed next were all sequenced from one sample in a study of shared clonotypes between healthy human individuals. Naive CD8 cells lacked CD45RO, underwent positive selection for CCR7 and left out terminally differentiated effector memory CD45RA+ cells. The method was immunoSEQ multiplex PCR; TCRdb's version includes in-frame clones alone and lacks a portion of them. The sample includes millions of clones, about 95% of them seen just once. Sequences were obtained from naive CD8+ T cells sorted from blood. The receptor set was obtained from a man aged 18 to 29 in good health.

V and J are TRBV7-9 and TRBJ2-7; TRBD2 matches 7 bases. This CDR3 is 17 amino acids long. Per the germline V gene, CDR1 is SEHNR and CDR2 is FQNEAQ (reference sequence). Trimming cost V 1 base and J 0 bases; bases outside gene matches: 9. DNA for the CDR3: TGTGCCAGCAGCTTAGTGGGAAGCGGGATCTTCTCCTACGAGCAGTACTTC. Translated: CASSLVGSGIFSYEQYF.

To note about this clone: The same CDR3 arises from other DNA sequences in this sample as well. The chain carries TRBV28 and TRBJ2-7, with D possibly being TRBD1 or TRBD2 (5 bases each). Germline assignment: CDR1 MDHEN and CDR2 SYDVKM. V shed 3 bases and J shed 0 bases, with 9 bases lying between them. The CDR3 is made up of 14 amino acids. The CDR3, as DNA: TGTGCCAGCAGTTTTGGGGGTTCCTCCTACGAGCAGTACTTC. This gives the protein CASSFGGSSYEQYF.

This sequence joins TRBV4-1 and TRBJ1-1; D not resolved. Germline lookup yields CDR1 MGHRA and CDR2 YSYEKL. V shed 2 bases and J shed 4 bases, with 14 bases lying between them. The CDR3 extends over 15 amino acids. The CDR3 DNA reads TGCGCCAGCAGCCAAAATACCCAAATTGGCACTGAAGCTTTCTTT. It encodes CASSQNTQIGTEAFF.

The chain couples TRBV5-6 to TRBJ1-1; TRBD1 is a possible D gene (5 bases). CDR3 length: 16 amino acids. Trimming shortened V by 1 base and J by 1 base, and 14 bases separated the two germline ends. Germline values: CDR1 SGHDT, CDR2 YYEEEE. The CDR3 region is CASSLMAGTGNTEAFF. In DNA form, the CDR3 reads TGTGCCAGCAGCTTGATGGCCGGGACGGGGAACACTGAAGCTTTCTTT.

This clone appeared a single time. The chain links TRBV19 to TRBJ1-3, with D unresolved. Germline V gene lookup returns CDR1 LNHDA and CDR2 SQIVND (reference sequence). Between the trimmed V and J ends, which lost 2 bases and 0 bases, there was a span of 5 bases. CDR3 size: 14 residues. CDR3 DNA sequence: TGTGCCAGTAGTATAAGTAACTCTGGAAACACCATATATTTT. Its protein product is CASSISNSGNTIYF. Based on the CDR3 plus reference TRBV19 and TRBJ1-3, the full variable domain is DGGITQSPKYLFRKEGQNVTLSCEQNLNHDAMYWYRQDPGQGLRLIYYSQIVNDFQKGDIAEGYSVSREKKESFPLTVTSAQKNPTAFYLCASSISNSGNTIYFGEGSWLTVV.

This rearrangement joins TRBV30 to TRBJ2-5; 10 nucleotides agree with TRBD1. Germline lookup yields CDR1 GTSNPN and CDR2 SVGIG (reference sequence). The CDR3 is 14 amino acids. The V gene end was trimmed by 5 bases and the J gene end by 4 bases; junction bases not matched to a gene: 7. CDR3 nucleotide sequence: TGTGCCTGGGAGACAGGGGGCGAGCGAGAGACCCAGTACTTC. Residues: CAWETGGERETQYF. Full variable domain (outside the CDR3, taken from reference TRBV30 and TRBJ2-5): SQTIHQWPATLVQPVGSPLSLECTVEGTSNPNLYWYRQAAGRGLQLLFYSVGIGQISSEVPQNLSASRPQDRQFILSSKKLLLSDSGFYLCAWETGGERETQYFGPGTRLLVL.

The chain couples TRBV28 to TRBJ2-1, with TRBD1 matching over 10 bases. The CDR3 covers 15 residues. Germline lookup yields CDR1 MDHEN and CDR2 SYDVKM. V dropped 3 bases and J dropped 7; count of bases not matched to a gene: 6. In DNA, the CDR3 is TGTGCCAGCAGTTTGAGCGGGACAGGGGAGAATGAGCAGTTCTTC. This sequence encodes CASSLSGTGENEQFF.

The J gene is TRBJ1-5, the V gene TRBV27; D gene unclear. V was cut by 4 bases and J by 7 bases, with 11 bases left in between. The CDR3 contains 13 residues. The germline gives CDR1 MNHEY, CDR2 SMNVEV (reference sequence). CDR3 in DNA: TGTGCCAGCAGTTCGAGGGATTTCCAGCCCCAGCATTTT. Its protein product is CASSSRDFQPQHF.

This clone was seen once. The chain combines TRBV10-1 with TRBJ2-1; no reliable D call. The CDR3 is 16 residues long. V was trimmed by 0 bases and J by 8 bases, leaving 17 bases between them. Germline CDR1 is WNHNN and CDR2 is SYGVQD (reference sequence). The CDR3 spells CASSESTPTPIDEQFF. CDR3 sequence (DNA): TGCGCCAGCAGTGAGTCTACCCCGACCCCCATTGATGAGCAGTTCTTC.

CDR3 residues: CASSSRGVDEKLFF. The CDR3 DNA follows: TGTGCCAGCAGTTCCAGGGGGGTGGATGAAAAACTGTTTTTT. The V gene is TRBV28, the J gene TRBJ1-4; 7 bases line up with TRBD1. V was pared by 4 bases and J by 6 bases, with 5 bases of the junction left unmatched. Germline CDR1 is MDHEN and CDR2 is SYDVKM. CDR3 size: 14 residues.

The chain has TRBV27 and TRBJ1-4; 8 positions match TRBD1. Looked up from germline, CDR1 is MNHEY and CDR2 is SMNVEV (reference sequence). The V gene end was trimmed by 6 bases and the J gene end by 4 bases; junction bases not matched to a gene: 4. The CDR3 runs to 14 residues. CDR3 nucleotide sequence: TGTGCCAGCAGCACGGGACAGGTTAATGAAAAACTGTTTTTT. Residues: CASSTGQVNEKLFF.

Note on this clone: At the DNA level, this CDR3 is encoded by other sequences in the same sample as well. The CDR3 here is CASSLGTGPEQYF. In nucleotides, the CDR3 is TGTGCCAGCAGCTTAGGGACAGGCCCCGAGCAGTACTTC. This chain uses TRBV11-2 with TRBJ2-7, with TRBD1 matching over 7 bases. CDR3 size: 13 residues. J lost 6 bases, V lost 1 base, and 3 bases had no gene match. Germline V CDR1 and CDR2: SGHAT, FQNNGV.

This clone was found once. V gene TRBV29-1 combines with J gene TRBJ2-2; perhaps D is TRBD1 or TRBD2 (5 bases each). Germline V CDR1 and CDR2: SQVTM, ANQGSEA. V shed 5 bases and J shed 4 bases, with 11 bases lying between them. There are 13 residues in the CDR3. CDR3 loop: CSVLWGSTGELFF. The CDR3 nucleotides read TGCAGCGTTCTCTGGGGGAGCACCGGGGAGCTGTTTTTT.

The chain couples TRBV7-9 to TRBJ2-3, with 8 bases that match TRBD2. Trimming took 3 bases from V and 8 from J; bases not matched to a gene: 19. The germline CDR1 and CDR2 sequences are SEHNR and FQNEAQ (reference sequence). The CDR3 contains 18 residues. The CDR3 nucleotides read TGTGCCAGCAGCTTGCTCACCGGACTAGCAGCCACGCAGGGTACGCAGTATTTT. It specifies CASSLLTGLAATQGTQYF.

The table lists this clone with a count of one. The V gene is TRBV4-1, the J gene TRBJ2-7; 8 bases map to TRBD2. CDR1 and CDR2 (germline): MGHRA, YSYEKL. V gave up 1 base and J gave up 2 bases; unmatched junction bases: 7. The CDR3 loop spans 16 amino acids. DNA of the CDR3: TGCGCCAGCAGCCAAGCCCGCCCGGGACTAGCCTACGAGCAGTACTTC. It translates to CASSQARPGLAYEQYF.

The V and J genes are TRBV28 and TRBJ1-2, with D unresolved. Germline CDR1 is MDHEN and CDR2 is SYDVKM. V lost 5 bases, J lost 13 bases, and 14 bases lay in between. CDR3 length: 11 residues. DNA for the CDR3: TGTGCCAGCAGTCCTAATGACATTCCCACCTTC. Its translation is CASSPNDIPTF.

V usage is TRBV7-9 and J usage is TRBJ2-3; D not resolved. Trimming removed 3 bases at V and 0 bases at J, with 7 bases between. From germline, CDR1 is SEHNR and CDR2 FQNEAQ (reference sequence). This CDR3 contains 14 residues. The CDR3 region is CASSFPDSTDTQYF. Written as DNA, the CDR3 is TGTGCCAGCAGCTTCCCGGATAGCACAGATACGCAGTATTTT. The full variable domain, rest sourced from reference TRBV7-9 and TRBJ2-3, is DTGVSQNPRHKITKRGQNVTFRCDPISEHNRLYWYRQTLGQGPEFLTYFQNEAQLEKSRLLSDRFSAERPKGSFSTLEIQRTEQGDSAMYLCASSFPDSTDTQYFGPGTRLTVL.

CDR3 nucleotides: TGTGCCAGCAGTTACGCCCCCAATTCACCCCTCCACTTT. This codes for CASSYAPNSPLHF. The chain links TRBV6-6 to TRBJ1-6; no clear D. The CDR3 length is 13 residues. Looked up from germline, CDR1 is MNHNY and CDR2 is SVGAGI (reference sequence). Trimming removed 2 bases at V and 7 bases at J, with 6 bases between.

As concerns this clone: Other DNA sequences within the sample encode an identical CDR3. The J gene is TRBJ1-5, the V gene TRBV9; D remains ambiguous. With 0 bases removed from V and 3 bases from J, the gap between germline ends came to 7 bases. Germline V CDR1 and CDR2: SGDLS, YYNGEE. The CDR3 totals 14 residues. CDR3 bases: TGTGCCAGCAGCGTAGGTACCGACAATCAGCCCCAGCATTTT. This encodes CASSVGTDNQPQHF.

In DNA, the CDR3 is TGCGCCAGCAGCCAAGAAGGGGGCGGGAGGGGAGATACGCAGTATTTT. Protein: CASSQEGGGRGDTQYF. The rearrangement links TRBV4-1 to TRBJ2-3; 9 bases map to TRBD2. CDR1 and CDR2 from the germline V gene are MGHRA and YSYEKL. The CDR3 has 16 amino acids. V lost 0 bases, J lost 5 bases, and 6 bases stayed unmatched.

CDR3 DNA: TGCGCCAGCAGCCAAGATTCCAGGGGACTCGCTTATGGCTACACCTTC. This sequence encodes CASSQDSRGLAYGYTF. The V call is TRBV4-3, the J call TRBJ1-2; D possibly corresponds to TRBD1 (6 bases). The V gene's germline CDR1 is LGHNA and CDR2 YSLEER. The CDR3 runs 16 residues. V was shortened by 0 bases and J by 5 bases, with 16 bases between the two germline ends.

This chain connects TRBV29-1 to TRBJ1-3, with unresolved D. Germline CDR1 and CDR2: SQVTM and ANQGSEA. The CDR3 runs 12 residues. Trimming removed 6 bases at V and 4 bases at J, with 10 bases between. For the CDR3, the DNA is TGCAGCGTAGACACGGGCGGAAACACCATATATTTT. Translating it yields CSVDTGGNTIYF.